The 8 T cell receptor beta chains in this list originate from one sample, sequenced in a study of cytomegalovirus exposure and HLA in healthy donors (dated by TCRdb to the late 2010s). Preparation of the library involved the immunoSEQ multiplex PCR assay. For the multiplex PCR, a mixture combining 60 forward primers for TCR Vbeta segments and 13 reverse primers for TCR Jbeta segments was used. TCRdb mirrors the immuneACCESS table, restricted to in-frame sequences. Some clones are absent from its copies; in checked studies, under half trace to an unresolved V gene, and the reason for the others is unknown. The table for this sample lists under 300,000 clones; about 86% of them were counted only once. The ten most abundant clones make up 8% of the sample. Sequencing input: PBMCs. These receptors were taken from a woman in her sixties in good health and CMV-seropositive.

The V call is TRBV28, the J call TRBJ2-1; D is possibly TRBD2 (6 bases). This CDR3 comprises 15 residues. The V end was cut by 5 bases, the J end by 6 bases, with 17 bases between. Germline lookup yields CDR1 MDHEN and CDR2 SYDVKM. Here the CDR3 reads CASSVLSGALNEQFF. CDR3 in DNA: TGTGCCAGCAGTGTGCTTAGCGGAGCCCTCAATGAGCAGTTCTTC.

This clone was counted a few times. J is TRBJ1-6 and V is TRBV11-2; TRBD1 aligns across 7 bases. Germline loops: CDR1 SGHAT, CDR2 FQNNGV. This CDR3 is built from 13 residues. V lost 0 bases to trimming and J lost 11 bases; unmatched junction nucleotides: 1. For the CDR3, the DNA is TGTGCCAGCAGCTTAGAGCAGGGGGCACCCCTCCACTTT. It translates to CASSLEQGAPLHF.

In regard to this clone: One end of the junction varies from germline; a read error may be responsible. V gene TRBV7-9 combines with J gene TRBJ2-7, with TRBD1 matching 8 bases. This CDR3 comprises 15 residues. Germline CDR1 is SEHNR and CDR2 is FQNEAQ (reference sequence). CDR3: CSSSLGQALSYEQYF. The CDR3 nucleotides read TGTTCCAGCAGCCTGGGACAGGCCCTATCCTACGAGCAGTACTTC.

CDR3 nucleotides: TGTGCTGTCCGGGCAGGGGAAAGAGAGACCCAGTACTTC. As protein: CAVRAGERETQYF. This chain links TRBV2 with TRBJ2-5, with D possibly matching TRBD1 (6 bases). The CDR3 extends over 13 amino acids. Germline V CDR1 and CDR2: SNHLY, FYNNEI. Combining the CDR3 with reference TRBV2 and TRBJ2-5 gives the whole variable domain EPEVTQTPSHQVTQMGQEVILRCVPISNHLYFYWYRQILGQKVEFLVSFYNNEISEKSEIFDDQFSVERPDGSNFTLKIRSTKLEDSAMYFCAVRAGERETQYFGPGTRLLVL.

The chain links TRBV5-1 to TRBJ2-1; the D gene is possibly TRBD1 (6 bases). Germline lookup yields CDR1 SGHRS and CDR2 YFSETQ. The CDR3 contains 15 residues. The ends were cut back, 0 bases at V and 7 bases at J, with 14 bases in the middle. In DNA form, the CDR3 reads TGCGCCAGCAGCTTGGTGTCAGGGGAATTAAATGAGCAGTTCTTC. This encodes CASSLVSGELNEQFF.

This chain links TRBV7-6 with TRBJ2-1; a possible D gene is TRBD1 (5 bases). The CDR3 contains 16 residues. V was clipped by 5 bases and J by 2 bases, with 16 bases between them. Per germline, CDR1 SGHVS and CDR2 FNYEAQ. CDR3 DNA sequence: TGTGCCAGCAGCCCCCCTTTAGGGGTTCCCTACAATGAGCAGTTCTTC. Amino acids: CASSPPLGVPYNEQFF. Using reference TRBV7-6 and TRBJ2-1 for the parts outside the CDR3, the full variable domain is GAGVSQSPRYKVTKRGQDVALRCDPISGHVSLYWYRQALGQGPEFLTYFNYEAQQDKSGLPNDRFSAERPEGSISTLTIQRTEQRDSAMYRCASSPPLGVPYNEQFFGPGTRLTVL.

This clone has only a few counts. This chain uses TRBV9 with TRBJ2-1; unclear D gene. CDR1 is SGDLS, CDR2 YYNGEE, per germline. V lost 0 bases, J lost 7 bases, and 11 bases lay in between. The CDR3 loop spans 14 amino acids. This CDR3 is CASSVGSSLNEQFF. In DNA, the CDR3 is TGTGCCAGCAGCGTAGGTTCTAGTTTGAATGAGCAGTTCTTC.

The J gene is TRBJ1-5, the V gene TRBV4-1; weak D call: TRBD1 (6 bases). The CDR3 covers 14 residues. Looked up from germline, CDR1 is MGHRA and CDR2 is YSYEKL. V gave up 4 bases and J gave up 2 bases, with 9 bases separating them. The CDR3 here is CASSLGGGNQPQHF. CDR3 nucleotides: TGCGCCAGCAGCCTAGGGGGGGGCAATCAGCCCCAGCATTTT.